The 24 T cell receptor beta chains reported below all come from one sample, sequenced in a study of cytomegalovirus exposure and HLA in healthy donors. Use of 60 Vbeta and 13 Jbeta primers characterized the PCR. This table comes from immunoSEQ multiplex PCR, and its TCRdb copy is limited to in-frame clones, with some not included. The sample has roughly 250,000 clones, about 80% seen once. Sequences were obtained from PBMCs. These receptors all come from a girl aged 2 to 9 in good health and CMV-seronegative.

The chain recombines TRBV25-1 with TRBJ2-7; 11 positions agree with TRBD2. The germline V gene has CDR1 MGHDK and CDR2 SYGVNS. CDR3 length equals 13 residues. Trimming cost V 6 bases and J 2 bases; bases outside gene matches: 0. The CDR3 region is CASRLAGAYEQYF. CDR3 DNA: TGTGCCAGCAGACTAGCGGGGGCCTACGAGCAGTACTTC.

The V call is TRBV27, the J call TRBJ1-1, with TRBD1 as a possible D gene (5 bases). CDR1 and CDR2 from the germline V gene are MNHEY and SMNVEV (reference sequence). The CDR3 length is 13 residues. V lost 6 bases, J lost 2 bases, and 10 bases lay in between. CDR3 in DNA: TGTGCCAGCAGGCAGGGAAGAAACACTGAAGCTTTCTTT. Its translation: CASRQGRNTEAFF.

The chain carries TRBV27 and TRBJ1-1; TRBD1 matches 9 bases. V was clipped by 4 bases and J by 5 bases; unmatched bases: 2. Germline values: CDR1 MNHEY, CDR2 SMNVEV (reference sequence). There are 13 residues in the CDR3. CDR3 residues: CASSSGTGTEAFF. The CDR3 DNA follows: TGTGCCAGCAGTTCGGGGACAGGGACTGAAGCTTTCTTT.

This chain connects TRBV4-1 to TRBJ2-7; maybe TRBD1 (6 bases). The CDR3 extends over 13 amino acids. Trimming took off 2 bases at V and 4 bases at J, with 9 bases between the two ends. CDR1 is MGHRA, CDR2 YSYEKL, per germline. CDR3 loop: CASSQNREYEQYF. CDR3 sequence (DNA): TGCGCCAGCAGCCAAAACAGGGAGTACGAGCAGTACTTC.

Points on this clone: The identical CDR3 is also encoded by other nucleotide sequences in the sample. This sequence joins TRBV9 and TRBJ2-5; TRBD2 matches 8 bases. This CDR3 is 14 amino acids long. Germline V gene lookup returns CDR1 SGDLS and CDR2 YYNGEE. The V segment lost 0 bases and the J segment 5 bases; nucleotides outside the gene matches: 3. The CDR3 here is CASSVAGGEETQYF. The CDR3 DNA is TGTGCCAGCAGCGTAGCGGGGGGGGAGGAGACCCAGTACTTC. The entire variable domain, with the rest obtained from reference TRBV9 and TRBJ2-5, is as follows: DSGVTQTPKHLITATGQRVTLRCSPRSGDLSVYWYQQSLDQGLQFLIQYYNGEERAKGNILERFSAQQFPDLHSELNLSSLELGDSALYFCASSVAGGEETQYFGPGTRLLVL.

This clone is a singleton in its sample. This sequence joins TRBV6-5 and TRBJ1-4, with D unclear. From germline, CDR1 is MNHEY and CDR2 SVGAGI. Trimming removed 7 bases at V and 4 bases at J, with 13 bases between. This CDR3 has 14 residues. The CDR3 spells CASKYTAHNEKLFF. CDR3 nucleotides: TGTGCCAGCAAATACACAGCACATAATGAAAAACTGTTTTTT.

This clone came up a few times. The chain uses TRBV7-2 and TRBJ2-7; 10 bases agree with TRBD1. CDR1 is SGHTA and CDR2 is FQGNSA in the germline V gene. The CDR3 loop spans 15 amino acids. V shed 4 bases, J shed 0 bases, and the junction held 3 bases outside the gene matches. The CDR3 sequence: CASSSGQGISYEQYF. The CDR3 coding sequence is TGTGCCAGCAGCTCGGGACAGGGGATCTCCTACGAGCAGTACTTC.

This clone came up a few times. The rearrangement links TRBV19 to TRBJ2-2; D is undetermined. CDR3 length: 16 amino acids. The germline V and J ends were trimmed by 3 bases and 3 bases, with 14 bases remaining between them. Germline loops: CDR1 LNHDA, CDR2 SQIVND (reference sequence). The CDR3 DNA reads as TGTGCCAGTAGTATGAAGGAGTTCGGATACACCGGGGAGCTGTTTTTT. It is translated as CASSMKEFGYTGELFF.

This clone was recorded once. The chain uses TRBV5-6 and TRBJ1-4; TRBD1 matches 7 bases. CDR1 and CDR2 (germline): SGHDT, YYEEEE. The CDR3 sequence is 14 residues long. V lost 5 bases to trimming and J lost 7 bases; unmatched junction nucleotides: 8. CDR3 residues: CASRRQGEGEKLFF. CDR3 coding DNA: TGTGCCAGCAGGCGACAGGGCGAGGGTGAAAAACTGTTTTTT.

This clone showed up just once. The genes are TRBV28 and TRBJ2-7; no definite D call. Deletions cut 5 bases from V and 0 bases from J, with 8 bases between. The CDR3 totals 13 residues. Germline V gives CDR1 MDHEN, CDR2 SYDVKM. In nucleotides, the CDR3 is TGTGCCAGCAGTCCGTTCCCCTCCTACGAGCAGTACTTC. It specifies CASSPFPSYEQYF. Together with reference TRBV28 and TRBJ2-7, the CDR3 gives the full variable domain: DVKVTQSSRYLVKRTGEKVFLECVQDMDHENMFWYRQDPGLGLRLIYFSYDVKMKEKGDIPEGYSVSREKKERFSLILESASTNQTSMYLCASSPFPSYEQYFGPGTRLTVT.

The V call is TRBV9, the J call TRBJ1-2; D possibly corresponds to TRBD1 (5 bases). The CDR3 sequence is 15 residues long. V was clipped by 0 bases and J by 5 bases, with 14 bases between them. Germline CDR1 and CDR2: SGDLS and YYNGEE. CDR3 nucleotide sequence: TGTGCCAGCAGCGTAGGGACACGAGTAGGTTATGGCTACACCTTC. The encoded protein is CASSVGTRVGYGYTF. Variable domain in full (rest from reference TRBV9 and TRBJ1-2): DSGVTQTPKHLITATGQRVTLRCSPRSGDLSVYWYQQSLDQGLQFLIQYYNGEERAKGNILERFSAQQFPDLHSELNLSSLELGDSALYFCASSVGTRVGYGYTFGSGTRLTVV.

The rearrangement joins TRBV2 to TRBJ2-3; D unresolved. Trimming cost V 7 bases and J 2 bases, with 13 bases left between them. Germline V gene sequence: CDR1 SNHLY, CDR2 FYNNEI. This CDR3 is 14 amino acids long. In DNA form, the CDR3 reads TGTGCCAGCAAACTCACGATTAACACAGATACGCAGTATTTT. Translation: CASKLTINTDTQYF.

V usage is TRBV7-8 and J usage is TRBJ2-2; 8 positions match TRBD2. The CDR3 spans 15 residues. V was pared by 1 base and J by 8 bases, with 6 bases of the junction left unmatched. Germline CDR1 is SGHVS and CDR2 is FQNEAQ. CDR3 coding DNA: TGTGCCAGCAGCTTAGATTTGGCTAGCGGGGGGGAGCTGTTTTTT. Translating gives CASSLDLASGGELFF.

Of note for this clone: At one boundary the junction diverges from the germline segment, which might be a read error. The chain couples TRBV7-9 to TRBJ2-7; no clear D. The germline gives CDR1 SEHNR, CDR2 FQNEAQ (reference sequence). The CDR3 has 12 residues. The CDR3 bases are TGTTCCAGCAGCTTATTTGTAAACGAGCAGTACTTC. It translates to CSSSLFVNEQYF.

The chain is built from TRBV7-9 and TRBJ1-5; D possibly corresponds to TRBD1 (6 bases). Trimming removed 5 bases at V and 7 bases at J, with 18 bases between. Germline V gene lookup returns CDR1 SEHNR and CDR2 FQNEAQ (reference sequence). There are 15 residues in the CDR3. The CDR3 spells CASSLQGDVGQPQHF. CDR3 nucleotide sequence: TGTGCCAGCAGCCTACAGGGAGACGTTGGACAGCCCCAGCATTTT.

The gene calls are TRBV5-4 and TRBJ1-2, with D unresolved. Germline CDR1 reads SGHNT; CDR2 reads YYREEE (reference sequence). V was clipped by 4 bases and J by 3 bases, with 16 bases between them. The CDR3 is 15 residues long. Here the CDR3 DNA reads TGTGCCAGCAGCCCCGACCCCCCCGGGGACTATGGCTACACCTTC. It codes for CASSPDPPGDYGYTF.

The V call is TRBV2, the J call TRBJ1-6, with 9 nucleotides matching TRBD1. V lost 6 bases, J lost 14 bases, and 2 bases stayed unmatched. The CDR3 consists of 11 residues. Germline V gene data show CDR1 as SNHLY and CDR2 as FYNNEI. CDR3 residues: CASRGDRALHF. The CDR3 DNA sequence: TGTGCCAGCAGGGGGGACAGGGCCCTCCACTTT.

This clone was counted a single time. The V gene is TRBV10-3, the J gene TRBJ1-2; D remains ambiguous. CDR3 length equals 14 residues. Between the trimmed V and J ends, which lost 8 bases and 4 bases, there was a span of 17 bases. Germline V gene sequence: CDR1 ENHRY, CDR2 SYGVKD. CDR3 nucleotides: TGTGCCATCTTTACGGGTGCGGATTCCTATGGCTACACCTTC. It codes for CAIFTGADSYGYTF.

V usage is TRBV5-1 and J usage is TRBJ2-7, with a tentative D call TRBD2 (5 bases). From germline, CDR1 is SGHRS and CDR2 YFSETQ. The CDR3 extends over 13 amino acids. V shed 4 bases and J shed 3 bases, with 11 bases lying between them. CDR3 in amino acids: CASSIEGLYEQYF. The CDR3 DNA is TGCGCCAGCAGCATTGAGGGTCTCTACGAGCAGTACTTC.

The chain is built from TRBV2 and TRBJ1-1, with 8 bases aligning to TRBD1. J gave up 10 bases and V 5 bases, and 3 bases lay outside the gene matches. This CDR3 comprises 11 residues. From germline, CDR1 is SNHLY and CDR2 FYNNEI. In nucleotides, the CDR3 is TGTGCCAGCAGTCTAACAGGGGGAGCTTTCTTT. Translating gives CASSLTGGAFF.

Only a few counts were recorded for this clone. CDR3 sequence (DNA): TGTGCCAGCAGTTTGTCCCGGACAGGGGGGTACGAGCAGTTCTTC. Protein sequence: CASSLSRTGGYEQFF. The J gene is TRBJ2-1, the V gene TRBV5-4; 10 bases are shared with TRBD1. The length of the CDR3 is 15 residues. Germline V gene lookup returns CDR1 SGHNT and CDR2 YYREEE (reference sequence). Losses at the gene ends were 5 bases for V and 10 bases for J; bases not matched to a gene: 12. The complete variable domain, with remaining parts taken from reference TRBV5-4 and TRBJ2-1, reads ETGVTQSPTHLIKTRGQQVTLRCSSQSGHNTVSWYQQALGQGPQFIFQYYREEENGRGNFPPRFSGLQFPNYSSELNVNALELDDSALYLCASSLSRTGGYEQFFGPGTRLTVL.

This chain joins TRBV5-1 and TRBJ2-1; 9 nucleotides line up with TRBD2. CDR3 size: 17 residues. Germline V gene data show CDR1 as SGHRS and CDR2 as YFSETQ. V shed 4 bases, J shed 4 bases, and the junction held 12 bases outside the gene matches. Here the CDR3 reads CASSEQPQTSGYNEQFF. The DNA for the CDR3 is TGCGCCAGCAGCGAACAACCCCAGACTAGCGGATACAATGAGCAGTTCTTC.

The genes are TRBV28 and TRBJ2-1; 11 bases align to TRBD2. J gave up 7 bases and V 5 bases, and 10 bases lay outside the gene matches. There are 16 residues in the CDR3. CDR1 is MDHEN, CDR2 SYDVKM, per germline. CDR3 sequence: CASSLLRLAGRNEQFF. In nucleotides, the CDR3 is TGTGCCAGCAGTCTCCTTAGACTAGCGGGGAGGAATGAGCAGTTCTTC.

The V and J genes are TRBV19 and TRBJ2-3; TRBD2 agrees at 7 bases. CDR3 length: 16 amino acids. Germline CDR1 LNHDA, CDR2 SQIVND (reference sequence). The trim removed 0 bases at V and 4 bases at J, leaving 7 bases unmatched. The CDR3 reads CASSIDGGSASDTQYF. The CDR3 nucleotides read TGTGCCAGTAGTATAGATGGCGGGAGTGCTTCAGATACGCAGTATTTT.